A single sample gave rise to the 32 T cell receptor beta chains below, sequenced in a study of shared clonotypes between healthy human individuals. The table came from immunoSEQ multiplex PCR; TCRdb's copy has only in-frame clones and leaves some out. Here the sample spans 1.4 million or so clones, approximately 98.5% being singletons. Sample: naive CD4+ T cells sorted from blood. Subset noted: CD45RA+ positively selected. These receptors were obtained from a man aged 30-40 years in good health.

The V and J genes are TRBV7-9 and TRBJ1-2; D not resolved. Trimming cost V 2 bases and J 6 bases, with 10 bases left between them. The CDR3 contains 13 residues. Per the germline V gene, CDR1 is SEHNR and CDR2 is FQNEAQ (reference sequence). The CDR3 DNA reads TGTGCCAGCAGCTTACAGGAAAGGGATGGCTACACCTTC. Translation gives CASSLQERDGYTF. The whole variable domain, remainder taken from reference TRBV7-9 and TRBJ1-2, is DTGVSQNPRHKITKRGQNVTFRCDPISEHNRLYWYRQTLGQGPEFLTYFQNEAQLEKSRLLSDRFSAERPKGSFSTLEIQRTEQGDSAMYLCASSLQERDGYTFGSGTRLTVV.

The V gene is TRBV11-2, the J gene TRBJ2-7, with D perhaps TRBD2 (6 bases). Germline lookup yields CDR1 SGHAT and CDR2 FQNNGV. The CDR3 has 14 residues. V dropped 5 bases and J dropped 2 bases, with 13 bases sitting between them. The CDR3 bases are TGTGCCAGCAGCCTGACTAGATTTCCCTACGAGCAGTACTTC. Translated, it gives CASSLTRFPYEQYF.

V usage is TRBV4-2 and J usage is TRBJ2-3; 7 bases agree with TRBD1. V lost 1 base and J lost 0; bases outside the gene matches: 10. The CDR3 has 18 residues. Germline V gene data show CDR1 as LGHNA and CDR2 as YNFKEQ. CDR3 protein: CASSQVPIRTGSTDTQYF. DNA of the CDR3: TGTGCCAGCAGCCAAGTCCCCATTAGGACAGGTAGCACAGATACGCAGTATTTT.

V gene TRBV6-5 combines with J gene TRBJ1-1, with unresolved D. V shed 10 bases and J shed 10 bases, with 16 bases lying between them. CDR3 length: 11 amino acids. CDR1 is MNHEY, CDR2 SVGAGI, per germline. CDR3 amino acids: CATHLVGTAFF. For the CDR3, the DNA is TGTGCCACCCATCTTGTGGGAACAGCTTTCTTT.

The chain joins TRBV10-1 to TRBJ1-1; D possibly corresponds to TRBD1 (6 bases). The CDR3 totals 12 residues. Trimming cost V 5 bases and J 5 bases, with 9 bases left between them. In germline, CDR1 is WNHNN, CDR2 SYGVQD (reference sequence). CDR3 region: CASSNGQTEAFF. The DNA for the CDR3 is TGCGCCAGCAGTAACGGACAGACTGAAGCTTTCTTT.

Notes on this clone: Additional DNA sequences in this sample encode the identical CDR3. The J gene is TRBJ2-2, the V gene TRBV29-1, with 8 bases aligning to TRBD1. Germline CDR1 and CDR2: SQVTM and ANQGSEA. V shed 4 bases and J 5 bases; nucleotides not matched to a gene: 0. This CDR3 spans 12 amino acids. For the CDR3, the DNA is TGCAGCGTTGGACAGGGGACCGGGGAGCTGTTTTTT. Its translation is CSVGQGTGELFF.

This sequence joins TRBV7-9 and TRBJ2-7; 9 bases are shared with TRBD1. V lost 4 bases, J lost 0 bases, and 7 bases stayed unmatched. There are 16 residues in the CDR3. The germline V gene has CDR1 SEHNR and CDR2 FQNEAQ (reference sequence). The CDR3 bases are TGTGCCAGCAGCTCATACCGGGACAGGGTCTCCTACGAGCAGTACTTC. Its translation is CASSSYRDRVSYEQYF.

The CDR3: CASSLEGITDTQYF. The CDR3 DNA sequence: TGTGCCAGCAGCTTGGAAGGAATCACAGATACGCAGTATTTT. The chain uses TRBV5-4 and TRBJ2-3; D is ambiguous. CDR1 and CDR2 from the germline V gene are SGHNT and YYREEE (reference sequence). V was pared by 0 bases and J by 2 bases, with 7 bases between. This CDR3 has 14 amino acids.

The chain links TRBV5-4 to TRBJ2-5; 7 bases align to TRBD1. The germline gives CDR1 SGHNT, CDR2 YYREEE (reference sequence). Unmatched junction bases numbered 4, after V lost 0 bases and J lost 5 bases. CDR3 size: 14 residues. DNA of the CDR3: TGTGCCAGCAGCTTGGAGGGGGCGAGGGAGACCCAGTACTTC. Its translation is CASSLEGARETQYF.

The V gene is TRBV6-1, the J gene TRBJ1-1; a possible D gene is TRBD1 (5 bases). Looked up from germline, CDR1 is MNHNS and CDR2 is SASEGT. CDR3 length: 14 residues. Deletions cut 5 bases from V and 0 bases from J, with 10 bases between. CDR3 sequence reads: CASSLQGMNTEAFF. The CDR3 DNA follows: TGTGCCAGCAGTCTTCAGGGTATGAACACTGAAGCTTTCTTT.

CDR3 DNA: TGTGCCAGTAGTATAGTCACAGGGTACTACGAGCAGTACTTC. The encoded protein is CASSIVTGYYEQYF. The chain recombines TRBV19 with TRBJ2-7; D perhaps matches TRBD1 (6 bases). The germline gives CDR1 LNHDA, CDR2 SQIVND (reference sequence). The V end was cut by 1 base, the J end by 3 bases, with 10 bases between. This CDR3 comprises 14 residues.

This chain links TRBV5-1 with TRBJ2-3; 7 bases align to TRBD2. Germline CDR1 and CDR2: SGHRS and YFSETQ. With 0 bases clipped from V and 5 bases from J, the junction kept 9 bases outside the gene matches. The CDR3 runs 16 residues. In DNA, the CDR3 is TGCGCCAGCAGCTTGGAGGGCGGGAGCTCGGTAGATACGCAGTATTTT. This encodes CASSLEGGSSVDTQYF. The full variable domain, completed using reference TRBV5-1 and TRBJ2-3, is KAGVTQTPRYLIKTRGQQVTLSCSPISGHRSVSWYQQTPGQGLQFLFEYFSETQRNKGNFPGRFSGRQFSNSRSEMNVSTLELGDSALYLCASSLEGGSSVDTQYFGPGTRLTVL.

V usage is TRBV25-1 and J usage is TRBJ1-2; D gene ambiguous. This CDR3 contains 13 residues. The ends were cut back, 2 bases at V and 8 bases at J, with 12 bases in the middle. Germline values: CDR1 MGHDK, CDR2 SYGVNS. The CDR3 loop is CASSEILPGGYTF. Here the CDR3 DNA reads TGTGCCAGCAGTGAAATCCTTCCGGGGGGCTACACCTTC.

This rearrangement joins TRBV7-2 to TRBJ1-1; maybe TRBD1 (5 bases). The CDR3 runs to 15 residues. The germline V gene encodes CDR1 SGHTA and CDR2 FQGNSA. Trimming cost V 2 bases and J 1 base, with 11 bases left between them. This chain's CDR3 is CASSLFAGTNTEAFF. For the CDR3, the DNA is TGTGCCAGCAGCTTATTCGCAGGGACGAACACTGAAGCTTTCTTT.

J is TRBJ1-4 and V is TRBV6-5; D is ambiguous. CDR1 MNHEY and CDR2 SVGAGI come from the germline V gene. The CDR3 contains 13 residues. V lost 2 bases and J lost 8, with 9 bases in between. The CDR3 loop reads CASSYREGEKLFF. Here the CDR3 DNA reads TGTGCCAGCAGTTACAGGGAAGGGGAAAAACTGTTTTTT.

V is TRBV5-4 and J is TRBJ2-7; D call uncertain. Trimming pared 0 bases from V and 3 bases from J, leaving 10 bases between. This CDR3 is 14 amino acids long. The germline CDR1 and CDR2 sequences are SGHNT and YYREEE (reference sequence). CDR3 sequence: CASSLGNDNYEQYF. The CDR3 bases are TGTGCCAGCAGCTTGGGGAATGACAACTACGAGCAGTACTTC.

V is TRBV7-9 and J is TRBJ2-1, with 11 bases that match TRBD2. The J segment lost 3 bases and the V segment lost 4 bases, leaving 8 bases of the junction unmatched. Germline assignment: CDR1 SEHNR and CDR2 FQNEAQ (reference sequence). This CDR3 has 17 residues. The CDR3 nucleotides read TGTGCCAGCAGCTCACCGCTTCTAGCGGGAGGCTACAATGAGCAGTTCTTC. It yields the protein CASSSPLLAGGYNEQFF.

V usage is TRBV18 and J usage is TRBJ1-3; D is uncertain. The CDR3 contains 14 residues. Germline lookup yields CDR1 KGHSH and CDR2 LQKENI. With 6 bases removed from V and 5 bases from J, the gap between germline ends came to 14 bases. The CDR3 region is CASSPTLARNTIYF. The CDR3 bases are TGTGCCAGCTCCCCCACCTTGGCGAGAAACACCATATATTTT.

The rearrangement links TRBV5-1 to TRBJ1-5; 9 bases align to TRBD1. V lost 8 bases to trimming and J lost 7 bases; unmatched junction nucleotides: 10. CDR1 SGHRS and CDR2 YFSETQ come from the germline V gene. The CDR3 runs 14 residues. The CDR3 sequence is CASAGQGFEQPQHF. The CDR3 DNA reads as TGCGCCAGTGCGGGACAGGGATTTGAACAGCCCCAGCATTTT.

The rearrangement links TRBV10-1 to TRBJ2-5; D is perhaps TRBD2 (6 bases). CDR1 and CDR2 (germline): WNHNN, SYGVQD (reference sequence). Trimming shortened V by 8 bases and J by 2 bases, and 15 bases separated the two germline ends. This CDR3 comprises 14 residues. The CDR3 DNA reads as TGCGCCAGCTCGGAGGGAGGAGATCAAGAGACCCAGTACTTC. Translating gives CASSEGGDQETQYF.

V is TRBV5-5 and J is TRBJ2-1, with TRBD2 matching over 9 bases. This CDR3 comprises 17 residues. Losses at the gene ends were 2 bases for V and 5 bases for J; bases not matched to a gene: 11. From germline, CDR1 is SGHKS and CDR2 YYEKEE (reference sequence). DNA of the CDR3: TGTGCCAGCAGCTTCCAATATCTAGCGGGGAGGGACAATGAGCAGTTCTTC. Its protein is CASSFQYLAGRDNEQFF. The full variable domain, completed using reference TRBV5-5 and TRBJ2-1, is DAGVTQSPTHLIKTRGQQVTLRCSPISGHKSVSWYQQVLGQGPQFIFQYYEKEERGRGNFPDRFSARQFPNYSSELNVNALLLGDSALYLCASSFQYLAGRDNEQFFGPGTRLTVL.

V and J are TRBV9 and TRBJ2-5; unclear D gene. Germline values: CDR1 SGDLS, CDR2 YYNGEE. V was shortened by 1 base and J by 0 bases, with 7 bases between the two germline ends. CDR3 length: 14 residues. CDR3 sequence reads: CASSVQANQETQYF. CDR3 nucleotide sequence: TGTGCCAGCAGCGTACAGGCGAACCAAGAGACCCAGTACTTC.

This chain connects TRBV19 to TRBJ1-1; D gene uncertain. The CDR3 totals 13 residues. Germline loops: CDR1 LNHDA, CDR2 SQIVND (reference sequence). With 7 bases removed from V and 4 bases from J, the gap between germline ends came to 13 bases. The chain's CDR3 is CASIEVVGTEAFF. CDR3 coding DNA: TGTGCCAGTATCGAGGTCGTGGGCACTGAAGCTTTCTTT.

CDR3 DNA: TGTGCCTGGATGCCCGCTGGGAAAACTAGCTATGGCTACACCTTC. Protein: CAWMPAGKTSYGYTF. The chain combines TRBV30 with TRBJ1-2; D unclear. Trimming pared 4 bases from V and 4 bases from J, leaving 19 bases between. The CDR3 has 15 amino acids. Germline CDR1 and CDR2: GTSNPN and SVGIG (reference sequence).

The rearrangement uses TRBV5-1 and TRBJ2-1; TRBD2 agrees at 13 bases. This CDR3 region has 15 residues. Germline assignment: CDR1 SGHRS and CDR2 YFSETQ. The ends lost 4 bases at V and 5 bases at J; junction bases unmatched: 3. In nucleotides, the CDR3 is TGCGCCAGCAGCACCGGGACTAGCGGGAACAATGAGCAGTTCTTC. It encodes CASSTGTSGNNEQFF.

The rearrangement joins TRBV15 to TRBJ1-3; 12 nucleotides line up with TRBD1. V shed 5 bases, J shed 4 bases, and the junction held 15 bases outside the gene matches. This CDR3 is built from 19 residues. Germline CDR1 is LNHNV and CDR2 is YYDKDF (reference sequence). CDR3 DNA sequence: TGTGCCACCAGCGAAGGGACAGGGGGCGGATTAAGCGTAGGAAACACCATATATTTT. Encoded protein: CATSEGTGGGLSVGNTIYF.

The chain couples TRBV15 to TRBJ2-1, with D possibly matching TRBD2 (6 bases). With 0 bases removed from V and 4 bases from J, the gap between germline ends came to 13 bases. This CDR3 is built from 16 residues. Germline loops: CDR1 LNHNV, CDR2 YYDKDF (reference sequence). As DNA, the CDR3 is TGTGCCACCAGCAGAGAGCCGGGAGATTTATACAATGAGCAGTTCTTC. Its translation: CATSREPGDLYNEQFF. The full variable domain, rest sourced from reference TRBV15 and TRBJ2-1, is DAMVIQNPRYQVTQFGKPVTLSCSQTLNHNVMYWYQQKSSQAPKLLFHYYDKDFNNEADTPDNFQSRRPNTSFCFLDIRSPGLGDTAMYLCATSREPGDLYNEQFFGPGTRLTVL.

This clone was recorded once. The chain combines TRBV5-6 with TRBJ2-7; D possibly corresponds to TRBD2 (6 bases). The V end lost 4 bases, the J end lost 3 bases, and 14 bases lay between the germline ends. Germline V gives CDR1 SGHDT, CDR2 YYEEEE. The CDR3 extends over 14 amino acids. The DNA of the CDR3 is TGTGCCAGCAGCGCCGGGGCAGCGGGCTACGAGCAGTACTTC. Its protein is CASSAGAAGYEQYF.

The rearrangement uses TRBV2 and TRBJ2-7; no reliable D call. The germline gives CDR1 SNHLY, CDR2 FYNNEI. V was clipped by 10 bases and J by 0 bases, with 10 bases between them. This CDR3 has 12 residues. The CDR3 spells CATKTSSYEQYF. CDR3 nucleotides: TGTGCCACAAAGACATCCTCCTACGAGCAGTACTTC.

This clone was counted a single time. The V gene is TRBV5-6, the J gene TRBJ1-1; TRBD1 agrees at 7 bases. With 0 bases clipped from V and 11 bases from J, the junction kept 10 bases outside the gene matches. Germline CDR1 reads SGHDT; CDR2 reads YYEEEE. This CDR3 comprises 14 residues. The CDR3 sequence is CASSLVGDSLAAFF. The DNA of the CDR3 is TGTGCCAGCAGCTTGGTGGGGGACAGCCTCGCGGCTTTCTTT.

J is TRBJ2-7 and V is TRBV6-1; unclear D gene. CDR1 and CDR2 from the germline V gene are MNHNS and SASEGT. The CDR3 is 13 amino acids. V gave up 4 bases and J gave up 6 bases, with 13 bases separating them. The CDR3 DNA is TGTGCCAGCAGTGCAACCACGACGGGCGAGCAGTACTTC. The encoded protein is CASSATTTGEQYF.

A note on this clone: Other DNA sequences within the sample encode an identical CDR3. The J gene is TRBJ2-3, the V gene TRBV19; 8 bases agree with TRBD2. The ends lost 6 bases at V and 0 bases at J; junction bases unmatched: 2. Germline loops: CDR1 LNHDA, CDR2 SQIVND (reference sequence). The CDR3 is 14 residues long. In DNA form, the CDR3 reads TGTGCCAGTAGACCTAGCGGGAGCACAGATACGCAGTATTTT. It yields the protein CASRPSGSTDTQYF.